This passage covers 16 T cell receptor beta chains from one sample sequenced in a study of CD8+ T cells in alopecia areata. cDNA prepared by RNA extraction and subsequent reverse transcription served as the template for sequencing. Measured with immunoSEQ multiplex PCR; TCRdb has only the in-frame clones, and not every one. The table includes 130,000 or so clones, more than 40% detected once. Sequences were derived from CD8+ T cells sorted from blood, sampled at week 0. All receptors come from a human donor with alopecia areata.

This clone was seen many times. J is TRBJ1-1 and V is TRBV29-1, with TRBD1 matching 7 bases. The CDR3 spans 13 residues. CDR1 SQVTM and CDR2 ANQGSEA come from the germline V gene. V was pared by 6 bases and J by 10 bases, with 14 bases of the junction left unmatched. Written as DNA, the CDR3 is TGCAGCGTCCTCCCCGACAGGGCGGCGGGAGCTTTCTTT. Its translation: CSVLPDRAAGAFF.

The chain uses TRBV2 and TRBJ2-3; D is possibly TRBD1 (5 bases). The CDR3 runs to 15 residues. Trimming shortened V by 3 bases and J by 0 bases, and 10 bases separated the two germline ends. Germline assignment: CDR1 SNHLY and CDR2 FYNNEI. CDR3 in DNA: TGTGCCAGCAGTGACGAGACAGCCAGCACAGATACGCAGTATTTT. It codes for CASSDETASTDTQYF.

This clone appeared a few times. J is TRBJ2-7 and V is TRBV7-8; D uncertain. From germline, CDR1 is SGHVS and CDR2 FQNEAQ. This CDR3 has 13 amino acids. V dropped 2 bases and J dropped 7 bases, with 12 bases sitting between them. The CDR3 is CASSLQDTREQYF. CDR3 nucleotides: TGTGCCAGCAGCTTACAGGATACGAGGGAGCAGTACTTC.

The chain carries TRBV29-1 and TRBJ2-5, with D possibly being TRBD1 or TRBD2 (5 bases each). Germline lookup yields CDR1 SQVTM and CDR2 ANQGSEA. Trimming removed 0 bases at V and 2 bases at J, with 10 bases between. CDR3 length equals 14 residues. Here the CDR3 DNA reads TGCAGCGTTGAAGATCGAGGGGCACAAGAGACCCAGTACTTC. Translated: CSVEDRGAQETQYF.

The chain couples TRBV6-5 to TRBJ1-1; a possible D gene is TRBD1 (6 bases). The CDR3 totals 16 residues. Germline CDR1 is MNHEY and CDR2 is SVGAGI. Deletions cut 0 bases from V and 1 base from J, with 12 bases between. The CDR3 loop is CASSYSVGAGNTEAFF. DNA for the CDR3: TGTGCCAGCAGTTACTCTGTGGGGGCCGGGAACACTGAAGCTTTCTTT.

This clone was detected a few times. This chain links TRBV10-3 with TRBJ1-2; D remains ambiguous. V was shortened by 8 bases and J by 7 bases, with 14 bases between the two germline ends. Germline assignment: CDR1 ENHRY and CDR2 SYGVKD. The CDR3 length is 12 residues. The CDR3 loop reads CAIGTASGGYTF. In DNA, the CDR3 is TGTGCCATCGGAACGGCCAGCGGTGGCTACACCTTC.

The chain employs TRBV11-2 and TRBJ2-7; TRBD2 aligns across 7 bases. With 4 bases clipped from V and 4 bases from J, the junction kept 4 bases outside the gene matches. The CDR3 has 13 amino acids. Germline values: CDR1 SGHAT, CDR2 FQNNGV. The CDR3 protein is CASSSSGGYEQYF. In DNA form, the CDR3 reads TGTGCCAGCAGCTCCTCCGGGGGGTACGAGCAGTACTTC.

The chain couples TRBV27 to TRBJ2-7; 10 nucleotides match TRBD1. After removal of 5 bases from V and 5 bases from J, the junction contained 9 bases not matched to a gene. Germline loops: CDR1 MNHEY, CDR2 SMNVEV (reference sequence). This CDR3 region has 15 residues. The CDR3 region has the DNA TGTGCCAGCAGTCCCCTGACAGGGGGCGACGACGAGCAGTACTTC. Its translation: CASSPLTGGDDEQYF.

The table lists this clone with a count of one. This chain links TRBV20-1 with TRBJ2-5; D gene ambiguous. Trimming took 0 bases from V and 4 from J, leaving 3 bases between them. The CDR3 extends over 11 amino acids. Germline V gene data show CDR1 as DFQATT and CDR2 as SNEGSKA (reference sequence). The CDR3 nucleotides are TGCAGTGCTAGAGAGGGAGAGACCCAGTACTTC. This encodes CSAREGETQYF.

CDR3 loop: CASSGDSYNEQFF. In DNA, the CDR3 is TGTGCCAGCAGCGGGGATTCCTACAATGAGCAGTTCTTC. The chain links TRBV5-6 to TRBJ2-1, with no clear D. The CDR3 contains 13 residues. V lost 4 bases and J lost 1, with 6 bases in between. Germline lookup yields CDR1 SGHDT and CDR2 YYEEEE.

This chain joins TRBV6-1 and TRBJ1-5, with D unresolved. Germline V gene lookup returns CDR1 MNHNS and CDR2 SASEGT. CDR3 length equals 17 residues. V lost 2 bases to trimming and J lost 0 bases, with 14 bases between them. The DNA for the CDR3 is TGTGCCAGCAGTGAAATTCCAGGTCCGTATAGCAATCAGCCCCAGCATTTT. Encoded protein: CASSEIPGPYSNQPQHF.

The chain has TRBV13 and TRBJ2-5, with D tentatively TRBD1 (6 bases). With 4 bases removed from V and 10 bases from J, the gap between germline ends came to 13 bases. The CDR3 covers 12 residues. CDR1 is PRHDT and CDR2 is FYEKMQ in the germline V gene (reference sequence). The CDR3 loop is CASSWAGDNQYF. The CDR3 nucleotides read TGTGCCAGCAGCTGGGCAGGGGATAACCAGTACTTC.

The chain joins TRBV7-6 to TRBJ2-5, with no clear D. The V gene lost 0 bases and the J gene lost 2 bases, with 19 bases spanning the gap. In germline, CDR1 is SGHVS, CDR2 FNYEAQ. This CDR3 is 18 amino acids long. Written as DNA, the CDR3 is TGTGCCAGCAGCTTAGCTTCGAGCTGGGTCGAAGGACAAGAGACCCAGTACTTC. It specifies CASSLASSWVEGQETQYF.

The chain has TRBV7-2 and TRBJ2-3; TRBD1 or TRBD2 may be the D gene (5 bases each). The CDR3 consists of 15 residues. Germline CDR1 SGHTA, CDR2 FQGNSA. V was trimmed by 7 bases and J by 6 bases, leaving 20 bases between them. CDR3 nucleotides: TGTGCCAGCACCCTAGACTGGGGGACGGGGGATACGCAGTATTTT. Translation gives CASTLDWGTGDTQYF.

This clone was seen more than once but under ten times. V gene TRBV13 combines with J gene TRBJ2-2, with 9 bases lining up with TRBD1. The germline gives CDR1 PRHDT, CDR2 FYEKMQ (reference sequence). V trimming: 6 bases; J trimming: 0 bases; junction bases outside the gene matches: 8. The CDR3 is 17 residues long. The CDR3 loop is CASSSTGGWANTGELFF. Written as DNA, the CDR3 is TGTGCCAGCAGTTCCACAGGGGGCTGGGCGAACACCGGGGAGCTGTTTTTT.

This clone has just a few counts. V usage is TRBV9 and J usage is TRBJ2-1; no definite D call. The CDR3 has 12 residues. V lost 2 bases and J 10 bases, leaving 10 bases between the germline ends. Germline loops: CDR1 SGDLS, CDR2 YYNGEE. The CDR3 loop reads CASSVGGLEQFF. The CDR3 DNA sequence: TGTGCCAGCAGCGTCGGCGGCTTGGAGCAGTTCTTC.